This note documents a single T cell receptor (beta chain) sequence. The sample is drawn from a study of blood T cell repertoires in COVID-19. Background on the study: Acute and convalescent COVID-19 samples came from the United States, Italy and Spain. PBMCs, B-cell-depleted T cells, or T cells provided the cDNA or gDNA that made up the material.

TCRdb's copy holds only in-frame clones and misses some; the assay was immunoSEQ multiplex PCR. The table includes roughly 15,000 clones, roughly nine tenths detected once. The sequencing input was peripheral blood. This TCR was sampled from a human donor in a cohort sampled during active COVID-19.

CDR3 residues: CASSPSTGWAFF. CDR3 DNA: TGTGCCAGCTCACCCTCGACAGGGTGGGCGTTTTTT. The V gene is TRBV18, the J gene TRBJ1-4; 7 bases agree with TRBD1. Germline loops: CDR1 KGHSH, CDR2 LQKENI. This CDR3 has 12 amino acids. J gave up 16 bases and V 3 bases, and 8 bases lay outside the gene matches.